This T cell receptor (beta chain) was profiled in a study of kidney transplant recipient with SARS-CoV-2 infection. TCRdb re-analysed the reads in MiXCR, keeping a single row per CDR3 protein. The sample carries about 240,000 distinct CDR3 sequences, about 28% recorded once. Deletions cut 5 bases from V and 1 base from J, with 14 bases between. The germline V gene has CDR1 LNHDA and CDR2 SQIVND (reference sequence). This CDR3 is built from 15 residues. Ten or more counts support this clonotype. This TCR was recovered from a male patient between 25 and 39 years old who had COVID-19 and was a kidney transplant recipient. The T cells may come from the graft donor. The rearrangement uses TRBV19 and TRBJ1-1; D call uncertain. The starting material was a blood sample, obtained at baseline and between days 110 and 120 from a kidney transplant recipient. CDR3 bases: TGTGCCAGTAGTCCCGCGACGGGAAAGAACACTGAAGCTTTCTTT. Translating it yields CASSPATGKNTEAFF.